This is a list of T cell receptor beta chains from one sample in a study of graft-versus-host responses after intestinal transplantation. These receptors have no identified antigens. Assay: immunoSEQ multiplex PCR; the TCRdb copy retains only in-frame clones and omits some. The sample yields just under 65,000 clones, 90% to 95% seen once. Sequencing used unstimulated CD8+ T cells sorted from spleen or lymph node cells, obtained before transplant. These receptors were taken from a human donor who was the organ donor for an intestinal transplant. Each CDR3 is given with its conserved first and last residue. Fields, in order: clone size, D gene, V gene, J gene, CDR3 DNA, CDR3 protein. A D gene is named only where the DNA matches it firmly. The size entry is marked missing in some rows and otherwise reads once, few, many or a size class.

clone_size: .; d_call: .; v_call: TRBV9; j_call: TRBJ1-2; cdr3_nt: TGTGCCAGCAGCCAGCGCGTTAGCTATGGCTACACCTTC; cdr3_aa: CASSQRVSYGYTF
clone_size: .; d_call: TRBD1; v_call: TRBV27; j_call: TRBJ2-3; cdr3_nt: TGTGCCAGCAGTCCATCTACCCCGGACAGGGATCCAGATACGCAGTATTTT; cdr3_aa: CASSPSTPDRDPDTQYF
clone_size: .; d_call: TRBD2; v_call: TRBV5-4; j_call: TRBJ2-7; cdr3_nt: TGTGCCAGCAGATTAGAACTAGCGGACTCCTACGAGCAGTACTTC; cdr3_aa: CASRLELADSYEQYF
clone_size: .; d_call: .; v_call: TRBV27; j_call: TRBJ1-1; cdr3_nt: TGTGCCAGCAGTTTCCAAAACACTGAAGCTTTCTTT; cdr3_aa: CASSFQNTEAFF
clone_size: .; d_call: .; v_call: TRBV7-8; j_call: TRBJ2-3; cdr3_nt: TGTGCCAGCAGCTCATTTAATGGGGGGACAGTTACAGATACGCAGTATTTT; cdr3_aa: CASSSFNGGTVTDTQYF
clone_size: .; d_call: .; v_call: TRBV5-1; j_call: TRBJ2-2; cdr3_nt: TGCGCCAGCAGCTTGGAGGGGGCCGGGGAGCTGTTTTTT; cdr3_aa: CASSLEGAGELFF
clone_size: .; d_call: .; v_call: TRBV28; j_call: TRBJ2-1; cdr3_nt: TGTGCCAGCAGTTTTTGGCGGCGCCCTTACAATGAGCAGTTCTTC; cdr3_aa: CASSFWRRPYNEQFF
clone_size: .; d_call: TRBD2; v_call: TRBV27; j_call: TRBJ2-1; cdr3_nt: TGTGCCAGCAGTGCTCCGGGACTAGCGTATTACAATGAGCAGTTCTTC; cdr3_aa: CASSAPGLAYYNEQFF
clone_size: .; d_call: TRBD2; v_call: TRBV19; j_call: TRBJ2-4; cdr3_nt: TGTGCCAGTAGTATTCCCTCGACTAGCGGACAAAACATTCAGTACTTC; cdr3_aa: CASSIPSTSGQNIQYF
clone_size: .; d_call: .; v_call: TRBV27; j_call: TRBJ1-1; cdr3_nt: TGTGCCAGCAGTTTAAGCGGCAGGACCACTGAAGCTTTCTTT; cdr3_aa: CASSLSGRTTEAFF
clone_size: .; d_call: TRBD1; v_call: TRBV5-1; j_call: TRBJ2-3; cdr3_nt: TGCGCCAGCAGCTTTCTGACAGGGCCTAAATCCACTAGCACAGATACGCAGTATTTT; cdr3_aa: CASSFLTGPKSTSTDTQYF
clone_size: .; d_call: .; v_call: TRBV6-1; j_call: TRBJ2-3; cdr3_nt: TGTGCCAGCAGTGAAGGGACGACTATCGCGGATACGCAGTATTTT; cdr3_aa: CASSEGTTIADTQYF
clone_size: .; d_call: .; v_call: TRBV7-8; j_call: TRBJ2-3; cdr3_nt: TGTGCCAGCAGCCCGCAGCCCACTAGTTTAGAAGATACGCAGTATTTT; cdr3_aa: CASSPQPTSLEDTQYF
clone_size: .; d_call: .; v_call: TRBV7-8; j_call: TRBJ2-7; cdr3_nt: TGTGCCAGCAGCTTAGATAACAGGGTGCTATACGAGCAGTACTTC; cdr3_aa: CASSLDNRVLYEQYF
clone_size: .; d_call: .; v_call: TRBV6-4; j_call: TRBJ2-1; cdr3_nt: TGTGCCAGCAGTGACACCGAACTAGGACACAATGAGCAGTTCTTC; cdr3_aa: CASSDTELGHNEQFF
clone_size: .; d_call: TRBD1; v_call: TRBV5-6; j_call: TRBJ1-2; cdr3_nt: TGTGCCAGCAGCTTATTAACAGGGGGTGGCTACACCTTC; cdr3_aa: CASSLLTGGGYTF
clone_size: .; d_call: TRBD2; v_call: TRBV9; j_call: TRBJ2-2; cdr3_nt: TGTGCCAGCAATTTCGGCTGGACTAGCGGGAGTGACACCGGGGAGCTGTTTTTT; cdr3_aa: CASNFGWTSGSDTGELFF
clone_size: .; d_call: .; v_call: TRBV28; j_call: TRBJ1-5; cdr3_nt: TGTGCCAGCCGTTTTGCGTCGGACTTAGCGTATAGCAATCAGCCCCAGCATTTT; cdr3_aa: CASRFASDLAYSNQPQHF
clone_size: .; d_call: TRBD1; v_call: TRBV6-6; j_call: TRBJ1-5; cdr3_nt: TGTGCCAGCAGTTACCCCGGGACAGTTAACAATCAGCCCCAGCATTTT; cdr3_aa: CASSYPGTVNNQPQHF
clone_size: .; d_call: TRBD1; v_call: TRBV11-2; j_call: TRBJ2-5; cdr3_nt: TGTGCCAGCAGCTTAGAGTGGACAGGGTACACTGGAGAGACCCAGTACTTC; cdr3_aa: CASSLEWTGYTGETQYF
clone_size: few; d_call: .; v_call: TRBV12-5; j_call: TRBJ1-1; cdr3_nt: TGTGCTAGTGGCCGCGGGGGGACTGAAGCTTTCTTT; cdr3_aa: CASGRGGTEAFF
clone_size: .; d_call: .; v_call: TRBV20-1; j_call: TRBJ2-7; cdr3_nt: TGCAGTGCTCCATACGGGTACGAGCAGTACTTC; cdr3_aa: CSAPYGYEQYF
clone_size: .; d_call: .; v_call: TRBV28; j_call: TRBJ1-4; cdr3_nt: TGTGCCAGCACAATTAGAGGCCATGAAAAACTGTTTTTT; cdr3_aa: CASTIRGHEKLFF
clone_size: .; d_call: .; v_call: TRBV6-1; j_call: TRBJ2-7; cdr3_nt: TGTGCCAGCAGTGAATTTACAGGTCGCTACGAGCAGTACTTC; cdr3_aa: CASSEFTGRYEQYF
clone_size: .; d_call: TRBD2; v_call: TRBV18; j_call: TRBJ2-5; cdr3_nt: TGTGCCAGCTCACCCCCGGGACTAGCGGGTGAAGAGACCCAGTACTTC; cdr3_aa: CASSPPGLAGEETQYF
clone_size: .; d_call: TRBD2; v_call: TRBV27; j_call: TRBJ2-1; cdr3_nt: TGTGCCAGCAGTTCGACTAGCGGAGAGGGGCAGTTCTTC; cdr3_aa: CASSSTSGEGQFF
clone_size: .; d_call: TRBD1; v_call: TRBV6-5; j_call: TRBJ1-1; cdr3_nt: TGTGCCAGCAGTTGGGGGACAGGGGCCACTGAAGCTTTCTTT; cdr3_aa: CASSWGTGATEAFF
clone_size: .; d_call: .; v_call: TRBV4-3; j_call: TRBJ2-3; cdr3_nt: TGCGCCAGCAGCCAAGATAGGGCGGGGGCTCTAGATACGCAGTATTTT; cdr3_aa: CASSQDRAGALDTQYF
clone_size: .; d_call: TRBD1; v_call: TRBV7-9; j_call: TRBJ2-7; cdr3_nt: TGTGCCAGCAGCCAGCCGGACAGGGATTACTACGAGCAGTACTTC; cdr3_aa: CASSQPDRDYYEQYF
clone_size: .; d_call: .; v_call: TRBV7-3; j_call: TRBJ1-4; cdr3_nt: TGTGCCAGCAGCCAAAGATGGGGCGTGACTCCTTTAGGTGCAACTAATGAAAAACTGTTTTTT; cdr3_aa: CASSQRWGVTPLGATNEKLFF
clone_size: .; d_call: TRBD1; v_call: TRBV30; j_call: TRBJ1-2; cdr3_nt: TGTGCCTGGAGCTATACAGGGGGCCGGATCTATGGCTACACCTTC; cdr3_aa: CAWSYTGGRIYGYTF
clone_size: .; d_call: .; v_call: TRBV10-2; j_call: TRBJ2-4; cdr3_nt: TGCGCCAGCATTCTTAACACGGGGATGGAAAACATTCAGTACTTC; cdr3_aa: CASILNTGMENIQYF
clone_size: .; d_call: TRBD1; v_call: TRBV9; j_call: TRBJ2-7; cdr3_nt: TGTGCCAGCAGCGCCGGGACAGGGGCCTTGGACGCATTAGTTGAGCAGTACTTC; cdr3_aa: CASSAGTGALDALVEQYF
clone_size: .; d_call: .; v_call: TRBV5-1; j_call: TRBJ2-7; cdr3_nt: TGCGCCAGCAGCTTGGAGGCAGGTAGAACTTACGAGCAGTACTTC; cdr3_aa: CASSLEAGRTYEQYF
clone_size: .; d_call: .; v_call: TRBV9; j_call: TRBJ2-1; cdr3_nt: TGTGCCAGCAGCCGTCGGGGTGATTACAATGAGCAGTTCTTC; cdr3_aa: CASSRRGDYNEQFF
clone_size: once; d_call: TRBD2; v_call: TRBV30; j_call: TRBJ2-7; cdr3_nt: TGTGCCTGGAGTCCGATCGGTCTAGCGGGAATCGAGCAGTACTTC; cdr3_aa: CAWSPIGLAGIEQYF
clone_size: .; d_call: .; v_call: TRBV19; j_call: TRBJ1-1; cdr3_nt: TGTGCCAGTAGTATAGGAGGGTTCACTGAAGCTTTCTTT; cdr3_aa: CASSIGGFTEAFF
clone_size: .; d_call: TRBD2; v_call: TRBV28; j_call: TRBJ2-7; cdr3_nt: TGTGCCAGCAGTCCAATCTCACTAGCGACCTCGTCCTACGAGCAGTACTTC; cdr3_aa: CASSPISLATSSYEQYF
clone_size: .; d_call: .; v_call: TRBV29-1; j_call: TRBJ2-7; cdr3_nt: TGCAGCGTTGATGCGCCGGGGGTAGACGAGCAGTACTTC; cdr3_aa: CSVDAPGVDEQYF
clone_size: .; d_call: .; v_call: TRBV2; j_call: TRBJ2-1; cdr3_nt: TGTGCCAGCAGTGACGGGTCTTTTGAGTTCTTC; cdr3_aa: CASSDGSFEFF
clone_size: once; d_call: .; v_call: TRBV7-9; j_call: TRBJ2-2; cdr3_nt: TGTGCCAGCAGCTTAGCCGGTGTCGGCACCGGGGAGCTGTTTTTT; cdr3_aa: CASSLAGVGTGELFF
clone_size: .; d_call: .; v_call: TRBV27; j_call: TRBJ2-1; cdr3_nt: TGTGCCAGCAGTATGAACGGGTTGGTCTACAATGAGCAGTTCTTC; cdr3_aa: CASSMNGLVYNEQFF
clone_size: once; d_call: .; v_call: TRBV6-5; j_call: TRBJ1-2; cdr3_nt: TGTGCCAGCAGTTACTATAGGGGCGACTATGGCTACACCTTC; cdr3_aa: CASSYYRGDYGYTF
clone_size: .; d_call: .; v_call: TRBV5-4; j_call: TRBJ1-1; cdr3_nt: TGTGCCAGCAGCGTCGTCGGCACTGAAGCTTTCTTT; cdr3_aa: CASSVVGTEAFF
clone_size: .; d_call: .; v_call: TRBV18; j_call: TRBJ2-7; cdr3_nt: TGTGCCAGCTCACCACCTTTTAATACCTACGAGCAGTACTTC; cdr3_aa: CASSPPFNTYEQYF
clone_size: .; d_call: TRBD1; v_call: TRBV5-8; j_call: TRBJ1-5; cdr3_nt: TGTGCCAGCAGCTTCGGACAGGGGAGCTTATCTCAGCCCCAGCATTTT; cdr3_aa: CASSFGQGSLSQPQHF
clone_size: .; d_call: .; v_call: TRBV4-2; j_call: TRBJ2-6; cdr3_nt: TGTGCCAGCAGCGGGAAGGACAGTACGGTCTCTGGGGCCAACGTCCTGACTTTC; cdr3_aa: CASSGKDSTVSGANVLTF
clone_size: .; d_call: TRBD2; v_call: TRBV15; j_call: TRBJ2-5; cdr3_nt: TGTGCCACCAGCGCGAGCCTAGCGGGACAAGAGACCCAGTACTTC; cdr3_aa: CATSASLAGQETQYF
clone_size: .; d_call: .; v_call: TRBV30; j_call: TRBJ2-7; cdr3_nt: TGTGCCTGGTCTTCGGGGGGCGGGGAGCAGTACTTC; cdr3_aa: CAWSSGGGEQYF
clone_size: .; d_call: .; v_call: TRBV27; j_call: TRBJ1-5; cdr3_nt: TGTGCCAGCAGACCTAGATTGACAGATAAGAGCAATCAGCCCCAGCATTTT; cdr3_aa: CASRPRLTDKSNQPQHF
clone_size: .; d_call: TRBD2; v_call: TRBV14; j_call: TRBJ2-1; cdr3_nt: TGTGCCAGCAGCCAAGCGCTAGCGGGCATCAATGAGCAGTTCTTC; cdr3_aa: CASSQALAGINEQFF
clone_size: .; d_call: TRBD2; v_call: TRBV27; j_call: TRBJ2-3; cdr3_nt: TGTGCCAGCGTGCTGCGGGGGACTAGCACAGATACGCAGTATTTT; cdr3_aa: CASVLRGTSTDTQYF
clone_size: .; d_call: .; v_call: TRBV27; j_call: TRBJ2-3; cdr3_nt: TGTGCCAGCAGACTCACAACTACCCGACCCACAGATACGCAGTATTTT; cdr3_aa: CASRLTTTRPTDTQYF
clone_size: .; d_call: TRBD1; v_call: TRBV7-9; j_call: TRBJ2-6; cdr3_nt: TGTGCCAGCAGCAGGGTCAGGGGGCGTCTCCCTGGGGCCAACGTCCTGACTTTC; cdr3_aa: CASSRVRGRLPGANVLTF